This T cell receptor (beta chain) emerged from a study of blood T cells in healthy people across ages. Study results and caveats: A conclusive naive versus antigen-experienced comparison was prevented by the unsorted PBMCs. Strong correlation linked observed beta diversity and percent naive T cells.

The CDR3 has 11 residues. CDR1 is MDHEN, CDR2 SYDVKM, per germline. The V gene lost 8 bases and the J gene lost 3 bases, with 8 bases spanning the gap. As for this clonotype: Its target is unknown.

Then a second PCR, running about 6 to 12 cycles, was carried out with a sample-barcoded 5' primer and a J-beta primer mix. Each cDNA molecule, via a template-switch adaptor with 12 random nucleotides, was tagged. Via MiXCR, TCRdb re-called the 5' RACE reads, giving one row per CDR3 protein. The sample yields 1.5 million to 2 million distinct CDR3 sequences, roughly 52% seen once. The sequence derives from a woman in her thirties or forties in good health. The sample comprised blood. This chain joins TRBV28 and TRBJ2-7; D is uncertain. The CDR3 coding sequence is TGTGCCAGCGCGGAAATCTACGAGCAGTACTTC. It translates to CASAEIYEQYF.